This T cell receptor (beta chain) comes out of a study of T cells in Graves' hyperthyroidism and ophthalmopathy (dated 2019 in TCRdb). General notes on the study: Peripheral blood samples were taken at the time of initial diagnosis, prior to any treatment. In addition, the study compared T-cell repertoires in thyroid tissue and in blood from roughly six Graves' hyperthyroidism patients. Prospective prediction of ophthalmopathy was tested in an independent validation cohort of approximately 19 hyperthyroidism patients and around 16 patients who later progressed to ophthalmopathy. TCR Vbeta CDR3 sequencing of around 130 peripheral blood samples (roughly 41 ophthalmopathy, 75 hyperthyroidism and some 17 progressor patients) is reported in the paper. Once sampling was done, hyperthyroidism patients were given methimazole at a starting dose of 30 mg daily, whereas ophthalmopathy patients were given high-dose intravenous methylprednisolone. To identify TCR V-J signatures that set the groups apart, the researchers used a discovery cohort of approximately 98 patients, made up of 40 to 45 with Graves' ophthalmopathy and around 58 with stable Graves' hyperthyroidism. For training and testing, the 80 to 100 patients in the discovery cohort were randomly divided in a 7:3 ratio.

The CDR3 contains 14 residues, cysteine and phenylalanine counted. The only DNA kept is the CDR3, 42 bases in frame from the first base. Per the germline V gene, WSHSY is the CDR1 and SAAADI is the CDR2. The paper's findings and limits, for the study overall: A 13 V-J signature model separated ophthalmopathy from stable hyperthyroidism, with roughly 88% sensitivity and about 81% specificity in cross-validation and 80%/75% in testing. Sample size was not statistically predetermined, and investigators were not blinded to group allocation. In validation, the model predicted progression to ophthalmopathy a median of around 6.5 months before onset, with about 64% sensitivity and about 72% specificity. Most expanded thyroid clonotypes (frequency above 0.001) were also detected in blood, suggesting blood repertoires may reflect thyroid immune responses.

Hyperthyroidism patients were newly diagnosed, with disease duration under 2 months, and aged 18 to 65 years. Any patient with an uncontrolled infection, another autoimmune disease, pregnancy or lactation was excluded. Diagnoses were based on clinical symptoms, serum thyroxine and TRAb, thyroid ultrasound and orbital computed tomography. For progressor patients, blood was drawn at the first diagnosis of hyperthyroidism, before any ophthalmopathy symptoms had appeared. PBMCs were separated from around 9.1 ml of fresh peripheral blood using Ficoll-Paque density gradient centrifugation. Progressor patients were defined as those initially diagnosed with Graves' hyperthyroidism in whom ophthalmopathy developed during follow-up. Total RNA was extracted with Trizol reagent, and quality was checked on an Agilent 2100 Bioanalyzer. Amplification of TCR beta CDR3 regions was carried out from RNA transcripts. The first round of RT-PCR for the TCR CDR3 was performed with the HTBI primer set and the Qiagen OneStep RT-PCR kit. Libraries were constructed in a second round of multiplex PCR, after which size selection and purification were carried out. Paired-end sequencing of the libraries was performed with 100 bp reads on an Illumina HiSeq2000. Regarding the original processing steps: SOAPnuke was used to process the raw data, with reads discarded if the reads contained adapters or uncalled bases, had a mean Phred below 15, or lacked an exact constant-primer or identifier match. COPE v1.2.5 was used to merge the high-quality paired reads, and each unique nucleotide sequence was defined as a clonotype. MiTCR v1.1 was used to align the clonotypes against IMGT TRBV, TRBD and TRBJ reference segments. Analysis was restricted to V-J combinations with a frequency above 0.0001, which covered roughly 99% of repertoires. The TCS score was defined as F50 (clonal expansion) divided by E x V (chaos), with BLOSUM62-based TCRdist calculated between CDR3 peptides within each V-J. Welch's t-statistics and random forest reduced 514 V-J features to 10 to 15, which were used in a naive Bayes classifier (R e1071). TCRdb's own reprocessing of the public reads used fastp at Q25 and MiXCR and kept productive beta chains. When rows share a CDR3 protein, they turn into one entry using the most common DNA and genes. TCRdb assigned the V and J calls; the authors' analysis was not used. The sample table holds about 380,000 distinct CDR3 sequences, of which about 14% were seen once. The ten largest clones represent around 20% of the sample.

This clonotype has only a few counts. No cognate antigen has been identified for it. One junction end does not reproduce the germline sequence, and a read error may be involved. This TCR derives from a man under 40 with Graves' hyperthyroidism that later progressed to Graves' ophthalmopathy. The sample was blood. The receptor chain draws on TRBV10-2 and TRBJ2-5; 14 nucleotides in the junction match TRBD2. The CDR3 loop reads CASSDGLAGGRWDF. In nucleotide form, the sequence is TGCGCCAGCAGTGATGGACTAGCGGGGGGCCGATGGGACTTC.